What follows is one TCR beta chain and its context. Its cognate antigen is unknown. The CDR3 contains 14 residues. Trimming took 0 bases from V and 5 from J, leaving 7 bases between them. Germline CDR1 ENHRY, CDR2 SYGVKD. TCRdb keeps only in-frame clones here, not all; method: immunoSEQ multiplex PCR. Of 10,000 or so clones in the sample, less than 80% are singletons; the top ten hold 10%. The data were obtained in a study of high-grade serous ovarian cancer treatment subgroups. Study-wide findings and caveats: Bulk tumor TCR sequencing gave no spatial information.

Tumor tissue was taken before any definitive surgery or chemotherapy was given. Material for sequencing was tumor tissue. The chain has TRBV10-3 and TRBJ2-2; D is ambiguous. The TCR was taken from a human donor with high-grade serous ovarian cancer. This chain's CDR3 is CAISESRPTGELFF. CDR3 sequence (DNA): TGTGCCATCAGTGAGTCGAGGCCGACCGGGGAGCTGTTTTTT.